This T cell receptor beta chain was sequenced in a study of Ad26.COV2.S vaccination and SARS-CoV-2 variants. Whole-study context: COV1001, an Ad26.COV2.S trial, supplied this vaccine-arm donor.

This clone was found once. The antigen is undetermined. Documented treatment: about 20 received Ad26.COV2.S at low or high dose, single or two shots; about five received placebo; per-sample allocation not given. On day 63 after the first injection, vaccine and placebo recipients gave samples. CDR3 length equals 15 residues. V dropped 3 bases and J dropped 2 bases, with 10 bases sitting between them. Germline lookup yields CDR1 MNHEY and CDR2 SMNVEV (reference sequence). The repertoire was sequenced with immunoSEQ multiplex PCR; TCRdb's copy has only in-frame clones and lacks some. The sample contains hundreds of thousands of clones, approximately 88% of which appear only once. General observations from the study: The TCR breadth and depth analyses may have understated or missed part of the total T cell responses. CD8+ and CD4+ T cells specific for spike reportedly responded with substantial breadth after vaccination.

This chain uses TRBV27 with TRBJ2-2; the D gene is possibly TRBD2 (6 bases). The TCR originated in a person aged 18-60 years who received the Ad26.COV2.S COVID-19 vaccine or a placebo. Sequenced material: peripheral blood, taken in a trial of Ad26.COV2.S vaccine versus placebo. The CDR3 region has the DNA TGTGCCAGCAGTTTTGGTAGCGGAAACACCGGGGAGCTGTTTTTT. This gives the protein CASSFGSGNTGELFF.